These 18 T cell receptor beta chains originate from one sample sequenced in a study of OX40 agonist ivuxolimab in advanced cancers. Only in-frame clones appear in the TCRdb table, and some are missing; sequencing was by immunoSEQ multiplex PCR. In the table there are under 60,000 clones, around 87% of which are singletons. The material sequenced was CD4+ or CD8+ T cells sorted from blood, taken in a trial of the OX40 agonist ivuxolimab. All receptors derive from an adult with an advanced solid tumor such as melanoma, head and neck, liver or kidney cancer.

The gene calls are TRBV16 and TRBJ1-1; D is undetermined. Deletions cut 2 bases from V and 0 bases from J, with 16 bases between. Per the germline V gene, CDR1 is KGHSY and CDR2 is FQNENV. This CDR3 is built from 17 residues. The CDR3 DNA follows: TGTGCCAGCAGCCAAGGAGAGCTAACGACCCTGAACACTGAAGCTTTCTTT. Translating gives CASSQGELTTLNTEAFF.

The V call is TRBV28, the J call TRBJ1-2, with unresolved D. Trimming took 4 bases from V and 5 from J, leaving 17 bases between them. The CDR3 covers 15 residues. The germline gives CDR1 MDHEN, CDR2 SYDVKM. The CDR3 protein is CASSSRKAGRYGYTF. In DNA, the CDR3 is TGTGCCAGCAGTTCCCGGAAGGCCGGGAGGTATGGCTACACCTTC.

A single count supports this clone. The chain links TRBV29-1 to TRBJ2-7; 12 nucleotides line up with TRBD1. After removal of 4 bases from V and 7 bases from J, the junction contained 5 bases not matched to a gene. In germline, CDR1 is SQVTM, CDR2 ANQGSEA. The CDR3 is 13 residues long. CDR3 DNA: TGCAGCGTTGTGGGGACAGGGGGCAGGGAGCAGTACTTC. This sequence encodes CSVVGTGGREQYF.

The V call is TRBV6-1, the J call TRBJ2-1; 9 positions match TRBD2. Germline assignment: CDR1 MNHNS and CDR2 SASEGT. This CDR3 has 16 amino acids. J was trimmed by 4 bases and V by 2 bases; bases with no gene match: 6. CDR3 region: CASSERRLAEYNEQFF. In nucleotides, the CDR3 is TGTGCCAGCAGTGAAAGAAGACTAGCGGAGTACAATGAGCAGTTCTTC.

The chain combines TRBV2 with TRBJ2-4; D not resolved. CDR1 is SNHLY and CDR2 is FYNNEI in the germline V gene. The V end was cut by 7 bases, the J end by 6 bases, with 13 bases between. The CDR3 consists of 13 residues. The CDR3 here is CASMGPPRNIQYF. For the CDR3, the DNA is TGTGCCAGCATGGGCCCGCCCAGAAACATTCAGTACTTC.

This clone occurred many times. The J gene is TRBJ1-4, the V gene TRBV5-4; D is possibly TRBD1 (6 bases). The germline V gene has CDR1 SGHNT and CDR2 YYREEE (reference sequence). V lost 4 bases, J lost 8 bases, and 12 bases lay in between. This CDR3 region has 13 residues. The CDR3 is CASSPWGAEKLFF. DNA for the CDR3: TGTGCCAGCAGCCCCTGGGGGGCGGAAAAACTGTTTTTT.

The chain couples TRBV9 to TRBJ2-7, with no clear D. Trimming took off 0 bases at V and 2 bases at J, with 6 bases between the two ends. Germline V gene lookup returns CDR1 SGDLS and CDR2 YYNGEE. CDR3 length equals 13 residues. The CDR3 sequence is CASSVGLTYEQYF. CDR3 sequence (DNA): TGTGCCAGCAGCGTAGGGTTAACCTACGAGCAGTACTTC.

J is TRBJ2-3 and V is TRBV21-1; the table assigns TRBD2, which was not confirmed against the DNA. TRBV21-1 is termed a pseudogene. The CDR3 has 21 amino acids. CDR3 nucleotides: TGTGCCAGCAGCAGGTTAGGACAGGGGGCGACTAGCGGGAGGGACACAGATACGCAGTATTTT. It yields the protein CASSRLGQGATSGRDTDTQYF.

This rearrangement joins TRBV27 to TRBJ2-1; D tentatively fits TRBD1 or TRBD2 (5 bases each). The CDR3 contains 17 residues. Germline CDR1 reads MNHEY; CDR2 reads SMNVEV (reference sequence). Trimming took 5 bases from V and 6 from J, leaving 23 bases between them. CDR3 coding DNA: TGTGCCAGCAGTCTACTCAATACAGGTTGGGACGTCAATGAGCAGTTCTTC. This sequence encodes CASSLLNTGWDVNEQFF.

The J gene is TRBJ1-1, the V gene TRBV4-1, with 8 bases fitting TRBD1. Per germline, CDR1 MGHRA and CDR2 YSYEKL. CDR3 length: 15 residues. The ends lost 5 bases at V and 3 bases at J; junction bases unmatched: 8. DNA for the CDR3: TGCGCCAGCAGCGCCAAGACAGGGGTGCACACTGAAGCTTTCTTT. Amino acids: CASSAKTGVHTEAFF.

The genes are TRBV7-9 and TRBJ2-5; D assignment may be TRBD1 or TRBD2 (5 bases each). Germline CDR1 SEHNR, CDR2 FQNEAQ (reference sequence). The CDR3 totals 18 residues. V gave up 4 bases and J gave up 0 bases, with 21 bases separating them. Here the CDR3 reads CASSSPHHLEGYQETQYF. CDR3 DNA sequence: TGTGCCAGCAGCTCACCCCATCATCTAGAGGGGTACCAAGAGACCCAGTACTTC.

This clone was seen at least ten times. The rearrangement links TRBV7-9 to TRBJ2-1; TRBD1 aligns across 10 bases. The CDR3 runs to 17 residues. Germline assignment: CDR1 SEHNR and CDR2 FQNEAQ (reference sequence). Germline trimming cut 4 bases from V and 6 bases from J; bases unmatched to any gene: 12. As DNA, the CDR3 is TGTGCCAGCAGCTCTTATAGATTGGGACAGGGGCTCAATGAGCAGTTCTTC. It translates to CASSSYRLGQGLNEQFF.

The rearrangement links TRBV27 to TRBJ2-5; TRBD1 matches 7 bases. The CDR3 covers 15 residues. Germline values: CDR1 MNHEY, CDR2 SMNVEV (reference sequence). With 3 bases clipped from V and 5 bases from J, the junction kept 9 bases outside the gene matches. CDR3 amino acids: CASSLGRGGEETQYF. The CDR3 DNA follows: TGTGCCAGCAGTTTGGGGAGAGGGGGCGAGGAGACCCAGTACTTC.

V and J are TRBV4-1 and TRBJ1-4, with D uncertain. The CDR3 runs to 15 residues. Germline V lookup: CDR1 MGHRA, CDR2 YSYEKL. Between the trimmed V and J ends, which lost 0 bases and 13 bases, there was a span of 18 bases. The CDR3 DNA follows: TGCGCCAGCAGCCAAGATACCGGGCCTTGGGTCGGACTGTTTTTT. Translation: CASSQDTGPWVGLFF.

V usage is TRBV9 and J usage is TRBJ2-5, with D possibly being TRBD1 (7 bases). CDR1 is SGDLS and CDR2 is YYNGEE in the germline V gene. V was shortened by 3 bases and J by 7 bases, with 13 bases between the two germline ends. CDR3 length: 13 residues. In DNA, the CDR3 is TGTGCCAGCAGCGCACAGGGGCGGGGGACCCAGTACTTC. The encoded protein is CASSAQGRGTQYF.

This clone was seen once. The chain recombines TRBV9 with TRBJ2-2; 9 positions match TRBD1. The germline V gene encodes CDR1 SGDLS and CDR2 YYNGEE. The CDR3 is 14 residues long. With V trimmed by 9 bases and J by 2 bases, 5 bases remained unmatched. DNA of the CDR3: TGTGCCACGTCGGGACAGGGTAACACCGGGGAGCTGTTTTTT. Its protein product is CATSGQGNTGELFF.

The CDR3 spells CASSPRDRVQETQYF. The CDR3 DNA follows: TGTGCCAGCAGCCCCCGGGACCGGGTTCAAGAGACCCAGTACTTC. The chain uses TRBV7-2 and TRBJ2-5; D is tentatively TRBD1 or TRBD2 (5 bases each). This CDR3 is built from 15 residues. Germline CDR1 is SGHTA and CDR2 is FQGNSA. Trimming removed 5 bases at V and 2 bases at J, with 15 bases between.

CDR3 sequence: CASSWTSNTEAFF. The CDR3 DNA follows: TGTGCCAGCAGTTGGACGTCGAACACTGAAGCTTTCTTT. The rearrangement links TRBV28 to TRBJ1-1; no clear D. CDR1 is MDHEN and CDR2 is SYDVKM in the germline V gene. Trimming shortened V by 4 bases and J by 1 base, and 7 bases separated the two germline ends. This CDR3 region has 13 residues.